The TCR beta chain described here comes from a study of CD8 T cells in Susac syndrome. There are 13 residues in the CDR3. Germline CDR1 and CDR2: LNHDA and SQIVND (reference sequence). Losses at the gene ends were 9 bases for V and 5 bases for J; bases not matched to a gene: 6. On this clonotype: Its cognate antigen is unknown.

TEMRA cells were FACS-enriched, while CD8+ and CD4+ T cells were negatively isolated. Random hexamers were used to reverse transcribe 0.5 to 1 ug of RNA. Across 54 Vbeta and 13 Jbeta, immunoSEQ multiplex PCR amplified TCR beta CDR3. MiXCR, applied by TCRdb to the immunoSEQ multiplex PCR reads, yields one record per CDR3 protein. Here the sample spans 150,000 to 200,000 distinct CDR3 sequences, roughly 93% being singletons. Study-level points and caveats: The study recognized that its TCR sequencing and HLA analysis covered a relatively small number of individuals.

The specimen was CD4+ T cells from PBMCs. The receptor comes from a human donor in good health. V gene TRBV19 combines with J gene TRBJ1-1; 10 bases map to TRBD1. In DNA, the CDR3 is TGTGCCAGCTTCCCGGGACAGGGGACTGAAGCTTTCTTT. It yields the protein CASFPGQGTEAFF.